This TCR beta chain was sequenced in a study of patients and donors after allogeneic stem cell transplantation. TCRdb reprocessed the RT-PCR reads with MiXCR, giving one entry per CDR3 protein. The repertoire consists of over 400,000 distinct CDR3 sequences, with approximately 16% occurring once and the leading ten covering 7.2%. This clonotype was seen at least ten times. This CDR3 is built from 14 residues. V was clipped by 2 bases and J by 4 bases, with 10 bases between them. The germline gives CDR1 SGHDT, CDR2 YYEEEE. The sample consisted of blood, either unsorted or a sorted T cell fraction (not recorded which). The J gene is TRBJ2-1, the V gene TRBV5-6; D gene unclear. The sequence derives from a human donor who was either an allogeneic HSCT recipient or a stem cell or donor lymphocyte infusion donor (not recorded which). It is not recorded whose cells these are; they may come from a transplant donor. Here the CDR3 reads CASSFLDAYNEQFF. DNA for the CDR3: TGTGCCAGCAGCTTCTTGGACGCATACAATGAGCAGTTCTTC.